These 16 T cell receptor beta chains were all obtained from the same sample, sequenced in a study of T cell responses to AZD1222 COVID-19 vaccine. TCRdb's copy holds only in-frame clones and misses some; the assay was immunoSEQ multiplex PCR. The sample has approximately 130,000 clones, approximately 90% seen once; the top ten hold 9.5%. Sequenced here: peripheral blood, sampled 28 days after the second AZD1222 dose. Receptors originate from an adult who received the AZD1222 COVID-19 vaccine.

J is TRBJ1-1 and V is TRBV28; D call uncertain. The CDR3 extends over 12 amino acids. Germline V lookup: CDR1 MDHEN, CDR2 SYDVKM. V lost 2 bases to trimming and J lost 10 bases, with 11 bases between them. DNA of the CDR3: TGTGCCAGCAGTTTAGTGAACACTCGAGCTTTCTTT. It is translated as CASSLVNTRAFF.

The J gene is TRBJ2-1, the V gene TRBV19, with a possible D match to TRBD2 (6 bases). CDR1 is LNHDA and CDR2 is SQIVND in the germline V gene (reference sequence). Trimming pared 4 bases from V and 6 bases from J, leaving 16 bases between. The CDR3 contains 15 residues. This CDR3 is CASSTYGGVGNEQFF. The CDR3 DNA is TGTGCCAGTAGTACCTACGGCGGGGTGGGCAATGAGCAGTTCTTC.

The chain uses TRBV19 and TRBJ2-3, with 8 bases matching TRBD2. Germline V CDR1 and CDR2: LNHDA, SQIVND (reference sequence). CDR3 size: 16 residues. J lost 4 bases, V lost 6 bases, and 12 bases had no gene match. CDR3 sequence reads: CASRKLSSGSADTQYF. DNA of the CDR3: TGTGCCAGTAGGAAACTATCCAGCGGGAGCGCAGATACGCAGTATTTT.

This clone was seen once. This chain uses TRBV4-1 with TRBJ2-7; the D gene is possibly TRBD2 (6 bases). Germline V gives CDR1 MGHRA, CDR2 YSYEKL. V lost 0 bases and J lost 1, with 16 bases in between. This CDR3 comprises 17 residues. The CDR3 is CASSQEPSVGGSYEQYF. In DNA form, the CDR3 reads TGCGCCAGCAGCCAAGAACCCTCGGTTGGAGGGTCCTACGAGCAGTACTTC.

For the CDR3, the DNA is TGTGCCAGCAGTTACGGGGGCTCCTTACCCAATGAGCAGTTCTTC. Translation gives CASSYGGSLPNEQFF. This chain joins TRBV6-2 or TRBV6-3 and TRBJ2-1; tentatively, D is TRBD1 (6 bases). Trimming cost V 2 bases and J 6 bases, with 14 bases left between them. The CDR3 runs 15 residues. Germline V lookup: CDR1 MNHEY, CDR2 SVGEGT.

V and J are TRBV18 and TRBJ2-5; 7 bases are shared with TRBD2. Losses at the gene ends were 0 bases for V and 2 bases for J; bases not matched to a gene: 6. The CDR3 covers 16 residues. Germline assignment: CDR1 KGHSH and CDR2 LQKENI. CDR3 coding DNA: TGTGCCAGCTCACCACCGTGGGGGGGAGTACAAGAGACCCAGTACTTC. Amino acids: CASSPPWGGVQETQYF.

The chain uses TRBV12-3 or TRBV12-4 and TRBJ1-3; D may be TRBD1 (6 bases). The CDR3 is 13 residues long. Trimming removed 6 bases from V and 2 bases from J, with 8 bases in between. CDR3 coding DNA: TGTGCCAGCAGGTGGACAGCTGGAAACACCATATATTTT. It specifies CASRWTAGNTIYF.

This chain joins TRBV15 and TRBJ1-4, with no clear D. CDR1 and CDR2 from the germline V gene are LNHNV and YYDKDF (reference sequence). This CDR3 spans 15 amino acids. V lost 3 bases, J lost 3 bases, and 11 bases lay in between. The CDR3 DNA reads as TGTGCCACCAGCAGGCGACGGACTGCTAATGAAAAACTGTTTTTT. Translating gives CATSRRRTANEKLFF.

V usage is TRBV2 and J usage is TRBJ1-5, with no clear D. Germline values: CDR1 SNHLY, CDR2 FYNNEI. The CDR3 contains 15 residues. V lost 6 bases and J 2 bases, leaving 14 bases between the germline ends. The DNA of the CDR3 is TGTGCCAGCAGCCAATACAGAGATGGCAATCAGCCCCAGCATTTT. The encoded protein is CASSQYRDGNQPQHF.

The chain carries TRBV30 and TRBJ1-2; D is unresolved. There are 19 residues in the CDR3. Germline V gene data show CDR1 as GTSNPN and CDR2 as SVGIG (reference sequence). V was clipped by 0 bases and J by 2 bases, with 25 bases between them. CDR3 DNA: TGTGCCTGGAGTGTGGAATACTCATTATTAGGAGCACTCAACTATGGCTACACCTTC. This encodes CAWSVEYSLLGALNYGYTF.

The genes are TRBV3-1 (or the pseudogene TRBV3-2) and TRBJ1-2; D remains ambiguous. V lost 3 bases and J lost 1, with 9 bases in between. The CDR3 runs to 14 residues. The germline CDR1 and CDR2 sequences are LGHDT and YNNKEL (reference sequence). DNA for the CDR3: TGTGCCAGCAGCCACTCCCAGATTAACTATGGCTACACCTTC. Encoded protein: CASSHSQINYGYTF.

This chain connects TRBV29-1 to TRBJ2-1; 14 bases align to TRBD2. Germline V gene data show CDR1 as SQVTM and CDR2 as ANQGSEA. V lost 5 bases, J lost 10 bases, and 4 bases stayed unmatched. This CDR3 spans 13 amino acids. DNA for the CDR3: TGCAGCGTTAAGGGACTAGCGGGAGTGGAGCAGTTCTTC. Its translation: CSVKGLAGVEQFF.

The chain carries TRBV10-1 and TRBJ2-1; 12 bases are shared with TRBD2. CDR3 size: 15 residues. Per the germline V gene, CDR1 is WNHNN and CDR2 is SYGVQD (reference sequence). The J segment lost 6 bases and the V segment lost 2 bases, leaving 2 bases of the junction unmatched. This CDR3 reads CASSEASGGVNEQFF. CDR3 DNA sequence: TGCGCCAGCAGTGAGGCTAGCGGGGGGGTCAATGAGCAGTTCTTC.

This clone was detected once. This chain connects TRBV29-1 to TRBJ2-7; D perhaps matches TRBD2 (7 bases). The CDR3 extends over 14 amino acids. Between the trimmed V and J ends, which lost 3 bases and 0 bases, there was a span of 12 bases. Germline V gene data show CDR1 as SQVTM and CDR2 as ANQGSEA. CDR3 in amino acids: CSVDRGGSSYEQYF. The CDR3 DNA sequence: TGCAGCGTTGATCGCGGGGGCAGCTCCTACGAGCAGTACTTC.

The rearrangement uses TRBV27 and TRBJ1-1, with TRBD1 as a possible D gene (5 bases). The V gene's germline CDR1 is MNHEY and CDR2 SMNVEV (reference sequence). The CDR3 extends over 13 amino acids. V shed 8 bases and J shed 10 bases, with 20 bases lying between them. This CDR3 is CASSPFPGGGAFF. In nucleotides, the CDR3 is TGTGCCAGCTCCCCCTTCCCTGGCGGGGGAGCTTTCTTT.

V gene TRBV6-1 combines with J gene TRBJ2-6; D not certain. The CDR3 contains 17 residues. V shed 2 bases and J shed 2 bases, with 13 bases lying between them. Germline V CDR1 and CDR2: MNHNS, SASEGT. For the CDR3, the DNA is TGTGCCAGCAGTGAAATGGATCTTTGGGCTGGGGCCAACGTCCTGACTTTC. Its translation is CASSEMDLWAGANVLTF.